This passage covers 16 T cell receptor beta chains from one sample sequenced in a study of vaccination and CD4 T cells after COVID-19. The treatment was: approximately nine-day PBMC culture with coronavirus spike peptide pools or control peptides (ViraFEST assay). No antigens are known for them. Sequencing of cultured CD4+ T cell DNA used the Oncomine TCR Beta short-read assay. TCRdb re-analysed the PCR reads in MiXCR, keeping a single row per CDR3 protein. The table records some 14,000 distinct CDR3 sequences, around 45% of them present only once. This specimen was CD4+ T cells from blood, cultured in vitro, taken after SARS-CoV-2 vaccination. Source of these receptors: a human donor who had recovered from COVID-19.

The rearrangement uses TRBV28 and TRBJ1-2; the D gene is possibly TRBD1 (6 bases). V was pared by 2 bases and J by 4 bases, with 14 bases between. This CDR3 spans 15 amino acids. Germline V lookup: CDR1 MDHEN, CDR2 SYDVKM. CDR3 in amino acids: CASSLGDNRPYGYTF. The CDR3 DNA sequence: TGTGCCAGCAGTTTAGGGGACAACCGACCCTATGGCTACACCTTC.

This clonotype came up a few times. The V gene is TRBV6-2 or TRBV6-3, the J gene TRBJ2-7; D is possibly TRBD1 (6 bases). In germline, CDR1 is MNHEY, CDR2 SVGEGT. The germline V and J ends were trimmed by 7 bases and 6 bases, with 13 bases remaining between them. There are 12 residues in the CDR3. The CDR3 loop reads CASKDWGLEQYF. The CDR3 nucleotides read TGTGCCAGCAAAGACTGGGGGCTCGAGCAGTACTTC.

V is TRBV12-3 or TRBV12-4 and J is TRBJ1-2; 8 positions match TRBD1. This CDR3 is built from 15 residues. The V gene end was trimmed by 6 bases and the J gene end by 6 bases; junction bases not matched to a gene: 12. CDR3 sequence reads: CASSRSGQGTDGYTF. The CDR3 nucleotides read TGTGCCAGCAGCCGAAGTGGACAGGGTACTGATGGCTACACCTTC.

CDR3 sequence: CATSLTLLEETQYF. The CDR3 nucleotides are TGTGCCACCAGCCTCACCCTCCTGGAGGAGACCCAGTACTTC. This rearrangement joins TRBV15 to TRBJ2-5; D ambiguous. Trimming shortened V by 5 bases and J by 5 bases, and 15 bases separated the two germline ends. The CDR3 runs 14 residues. Germline CDR1 reads LNHNV; CDR2 reads YYDKDF (reference sequence).

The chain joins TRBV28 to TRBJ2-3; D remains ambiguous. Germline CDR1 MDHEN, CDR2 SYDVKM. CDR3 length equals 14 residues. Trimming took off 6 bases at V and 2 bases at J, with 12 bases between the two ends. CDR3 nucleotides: TGTGCCAGCAGATCCAGCCGTGCCACAGATACGCAGTATTTT. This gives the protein CASRSSRATDTQYF.

CDR3 DNA sequence: TGTGCCAGCAGCCCGAGGGGGAATCGACCGGATACTGAAGCTTTCTTT. Protein: CASSPRGNRPDTEAFF. V is TRBV7-2 and J is TRBJ1-1, with D possibly TRBD1 on 6 matching bases. V dropped 5 bases and J dropped 5 bases, with 21 bases sitting between them. Germline V CDR1 and CDR2: SGHTA, FQGNSA. This CDR3 comprises 16 residues. Complete variable domain (other parts from reference TRBV7-2 and TRBJ1-1): GAGVSQSPSNKVTEKGKDVELRCDPISGHTALYWYRQSLGQGLEFLIYFQGNSAPDKSGLPSDRFSAERTGGSVSTLTIQRTQQEDSAVYLCASSPRGNRPDTEAFFGQGTRLTVV.

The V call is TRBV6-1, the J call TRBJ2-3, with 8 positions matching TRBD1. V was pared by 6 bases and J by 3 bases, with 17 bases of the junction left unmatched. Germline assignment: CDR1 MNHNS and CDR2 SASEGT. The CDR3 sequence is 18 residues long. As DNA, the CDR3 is TGTGCCAGCAGGCCGTTGGGGCCAGGGGGCGAGAGGACAGATACGCAGTATTTT. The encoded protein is CASRPLGPGGERTDTQYF.

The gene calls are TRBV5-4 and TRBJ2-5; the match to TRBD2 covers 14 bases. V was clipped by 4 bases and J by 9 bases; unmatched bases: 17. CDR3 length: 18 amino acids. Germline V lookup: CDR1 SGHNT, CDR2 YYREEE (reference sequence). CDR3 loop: CASSQGKMGLAGAVSQYF. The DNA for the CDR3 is TGTGCCAGCAGCCAAGGGAAAATGGGACTAGCGGGGGCGGTGTCCCAGTACTTC.

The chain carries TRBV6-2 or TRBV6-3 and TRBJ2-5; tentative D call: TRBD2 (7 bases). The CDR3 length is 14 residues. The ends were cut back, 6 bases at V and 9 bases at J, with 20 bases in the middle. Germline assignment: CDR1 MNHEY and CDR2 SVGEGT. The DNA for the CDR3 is TGTGCCAGCAGGCGGCCGGGGGGCCAAGGGGCCCAGTACTTC. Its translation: CASRRPGGQGAQYF.

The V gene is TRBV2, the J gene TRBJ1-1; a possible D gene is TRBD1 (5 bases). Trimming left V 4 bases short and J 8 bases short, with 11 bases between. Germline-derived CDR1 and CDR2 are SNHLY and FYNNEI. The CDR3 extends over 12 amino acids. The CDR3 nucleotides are TGTGCCAGCAGTGCAGAGGCAGGGGAAGCTTTCTTT. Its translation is CASSAEAGEAFF.

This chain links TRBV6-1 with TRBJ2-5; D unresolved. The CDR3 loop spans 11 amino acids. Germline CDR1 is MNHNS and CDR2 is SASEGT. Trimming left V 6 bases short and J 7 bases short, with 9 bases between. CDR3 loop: CASSKDGTQYF. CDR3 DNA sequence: TGTGCCAGCAGCAAAGACGGGACCCAGTACTTC.

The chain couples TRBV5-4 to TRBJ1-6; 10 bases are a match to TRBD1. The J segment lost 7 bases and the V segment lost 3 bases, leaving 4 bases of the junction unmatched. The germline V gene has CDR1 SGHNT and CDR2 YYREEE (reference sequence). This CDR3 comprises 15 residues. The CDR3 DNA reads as TGTGCCAGCAGCTCTTGGGACAGGGGAAATTCACCCCTCCACTTT. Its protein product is CASSSWDRGNSPLHF.

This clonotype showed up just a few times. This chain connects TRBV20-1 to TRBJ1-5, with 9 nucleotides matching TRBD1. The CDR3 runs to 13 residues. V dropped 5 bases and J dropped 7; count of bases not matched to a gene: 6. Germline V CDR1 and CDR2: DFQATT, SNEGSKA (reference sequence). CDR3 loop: CSAPTGGRQPQHF. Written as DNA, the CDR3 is TGCAGTGCTCCCACAGGGGGCAGGCAGCCCCAGCATTTT.

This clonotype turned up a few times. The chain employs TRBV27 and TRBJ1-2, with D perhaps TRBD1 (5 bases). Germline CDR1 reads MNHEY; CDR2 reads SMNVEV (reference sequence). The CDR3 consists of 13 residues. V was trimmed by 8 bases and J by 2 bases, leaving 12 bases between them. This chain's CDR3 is CASSRAGNYGYTF. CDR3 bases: TGTGCCAGCTCACGTGCAGGGAACTATGGCTACACCTTC.

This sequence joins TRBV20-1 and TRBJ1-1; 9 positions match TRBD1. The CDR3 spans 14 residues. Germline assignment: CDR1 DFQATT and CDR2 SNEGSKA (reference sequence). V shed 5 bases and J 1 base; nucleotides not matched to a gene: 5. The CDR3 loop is CSAGSGQGNTEAFF. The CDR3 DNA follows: TGCAGTGCTGGATCGGGACAGGGGAACACTGAAGCTTTCTTT.

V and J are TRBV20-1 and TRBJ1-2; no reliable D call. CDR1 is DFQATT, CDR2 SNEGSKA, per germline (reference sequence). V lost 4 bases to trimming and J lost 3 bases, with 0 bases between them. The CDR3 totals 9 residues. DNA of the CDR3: TGCAGTGCTAACTATGGCTACACCTTC. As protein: CSANYGYTF.